Included here is one T cell receptor beta chain sequence, with context. The sample belongs to a study of CD4+ T cells in melanoma. The protocol was immunoSEQ multiplex PCR, while the TCRdb copy is restricted to in-frame clones and leaves out a portion. The sample includes about 9,100 clones, 60% to 75% of them seen just once. Per the germline V gene, CDR1 is SGHRS and CDR2 is YFSETQ. V lost 2 bases and J lost 3, with 13 bases in between. The CDR3 is 15 residues long. The sequencing sample was made of cells from a culture (not recorded whether cultured in vitro). This TCR came from a human donor with melanoma. V is TRBV5-1 and J is TRBJ2-3, with a possible D match to TRBD2 (6 bases). Here the CDR3 DNA reads TGCGCCAGCAGCTTCCTGGGCGGGGAGACAGATACGCAGTATTTT. Translated, it gives CASSFLGGETDTQYF.